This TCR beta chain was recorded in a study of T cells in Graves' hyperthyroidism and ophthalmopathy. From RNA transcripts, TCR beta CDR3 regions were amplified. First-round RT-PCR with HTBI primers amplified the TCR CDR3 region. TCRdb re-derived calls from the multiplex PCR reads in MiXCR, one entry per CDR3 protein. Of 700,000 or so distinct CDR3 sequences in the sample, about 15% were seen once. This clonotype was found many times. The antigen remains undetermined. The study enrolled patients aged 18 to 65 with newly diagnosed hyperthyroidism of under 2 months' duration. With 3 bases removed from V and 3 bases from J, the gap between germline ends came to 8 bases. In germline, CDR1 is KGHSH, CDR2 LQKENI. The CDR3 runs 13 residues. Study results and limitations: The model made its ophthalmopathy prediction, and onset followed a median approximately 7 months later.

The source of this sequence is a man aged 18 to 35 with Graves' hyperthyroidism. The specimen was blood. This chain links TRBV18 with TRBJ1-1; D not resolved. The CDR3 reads CASSPLQHTEAFF. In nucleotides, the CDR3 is TGTGCCAGCTCACCCCTTCAACACACTGAAGCTTTCTTT.